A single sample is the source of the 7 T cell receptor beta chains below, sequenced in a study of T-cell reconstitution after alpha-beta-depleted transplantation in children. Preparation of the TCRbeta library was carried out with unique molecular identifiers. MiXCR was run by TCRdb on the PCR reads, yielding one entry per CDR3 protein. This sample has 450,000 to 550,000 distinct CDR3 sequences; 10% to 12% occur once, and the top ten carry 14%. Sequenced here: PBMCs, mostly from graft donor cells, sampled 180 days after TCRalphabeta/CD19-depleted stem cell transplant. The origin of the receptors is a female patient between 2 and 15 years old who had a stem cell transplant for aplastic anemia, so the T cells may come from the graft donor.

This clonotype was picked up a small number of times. The CDR3 nucleotides are TGTGCCAGCAGCAAGCCTCGGCAGCGAATGAACACTGAAGCTTTCTTT. Amino acids: CASSKPRQRMNTEAFF. The chain is built from TRBV21-1 and TRBJ1-1. TRBV21-1 is termed a pseudogene. CDR3 length: 16 amino acids.

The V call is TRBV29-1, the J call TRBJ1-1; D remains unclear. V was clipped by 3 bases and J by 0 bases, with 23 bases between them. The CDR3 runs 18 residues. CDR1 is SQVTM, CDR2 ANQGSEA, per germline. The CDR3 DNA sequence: TGCAGCGTTGACGGGCTAGGTGACCTGGCCCTATTGAACACTGAAGCTTTCTTT. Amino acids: CSVDGLGDLALLNTEAFF.

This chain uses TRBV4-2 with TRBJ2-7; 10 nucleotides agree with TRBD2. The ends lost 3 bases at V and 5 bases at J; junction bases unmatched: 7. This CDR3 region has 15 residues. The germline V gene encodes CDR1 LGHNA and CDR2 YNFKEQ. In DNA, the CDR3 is TGTGCCAGCAGCCAGACAAGCGGGAGGGTAGACGAGCAGTACTTC. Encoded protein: CASSQTSGRVDEQYF.

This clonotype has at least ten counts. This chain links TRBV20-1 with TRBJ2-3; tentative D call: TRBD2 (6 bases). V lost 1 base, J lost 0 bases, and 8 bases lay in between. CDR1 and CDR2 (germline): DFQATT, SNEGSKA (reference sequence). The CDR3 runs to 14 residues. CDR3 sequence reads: CSARVGLSTDTQYF. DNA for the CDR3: TGCAGTGCTAGAGTGGGACTTAGCACAGATACGCAGTATTTT.

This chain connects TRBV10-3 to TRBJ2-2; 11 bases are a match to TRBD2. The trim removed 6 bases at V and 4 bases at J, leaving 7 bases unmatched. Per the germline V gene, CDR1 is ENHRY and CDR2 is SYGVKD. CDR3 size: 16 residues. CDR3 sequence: CAISATSGRITGELFF. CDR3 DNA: TGTGCCATCAGCGCTACTAGCGGGAGAATCACCGGGGAGCTGTTTTTT.

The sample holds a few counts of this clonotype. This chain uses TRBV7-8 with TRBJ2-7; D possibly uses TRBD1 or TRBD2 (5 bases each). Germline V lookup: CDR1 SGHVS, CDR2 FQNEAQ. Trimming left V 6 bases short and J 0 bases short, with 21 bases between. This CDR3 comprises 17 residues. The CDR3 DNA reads TGTGCCAGCAGTAAGATGGGACGCCACACCGTCTCCTACGAGCAGTACGTC. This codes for CASSKMGRHTVSYEQYV.

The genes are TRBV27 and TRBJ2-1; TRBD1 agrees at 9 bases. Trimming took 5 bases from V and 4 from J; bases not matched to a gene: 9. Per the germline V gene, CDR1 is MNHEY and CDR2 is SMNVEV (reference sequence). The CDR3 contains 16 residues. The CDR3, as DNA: TGTGCCAGCAGTGAGCCCGGGACAGGGTCATACAATGAGCAGTTCTTC. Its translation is CASSEPGTGSYNEQFF.